The 14 T cell receptor beta chains in this list originate from one sample, sequenced in a study of technical replicates of blood from a handful of donors. The table came from immunoSEQ multiplex PCR; TCRdb's copy has only in-frame clones and leaves some out. Counted here are roughly 80,000 clones, more than 85% occurring once; the ten biggest clones make up 0.25%. Source material: T cells isolated from PBMCs. The receptors were gathered from a human donor in good health.

The rearrangement links TRBV29-1 to TRBJ2-7; the match to TRBD2 covers 8 bases. Germline V gives CDR1 SQVTM, CDR2 ANQGSEA. V dropped 5 bases and J dropped 1; count of bases not matched to a gene: 7. CDR3 size: 14 residues. CDR3 bases: TGCAGCGTTCGGAGCGGGGGTCGATCCTACGAGCAGTACTTC. Its translation: CSVRSGGRSYEQYF.

The chain has TRBV9 and TRBJ2-4, with 7 nucleotides matching TRBD1. Losses at the gene ends were 3 bases for V and 8 bases for J; bases not matched to a gene: 11. CDR1 is SGDLS and CDR2 is YYNGEE in the germline V gene. The CDR3 contains 15 residues. In DNA form, the CDR3 reads TGTGCCAGCAGCGCAGAGGGGGCGATCTCGGACATTCAGTACTTC. Translated: CASSAEGAISDIQYF.

This chain links TRBV6-1 with TRBJ1-1; maybe TRBD1 (6 bases). The CDR3 has 14 amino acids. Germline V gene lookup returns CDR1 MNHNS and CDR2 SASEGT. Trimming took off 6 bases at V and 5 bases at J, with 16 bases between the two ends. CDR3 nucleotide sequence: TGTGCCAGCAGGCCGACCGCCCAGGGGACTGAAGCTTTCTTT. Protein sequence: CASRPTAQGTEAFF.

The chain joins TRBV5-1 to TRBJ1-5; no reliable D call. The CDR3 has 15 amino acids. V lost 0 bases to trimming and J lost 3 bases, with 10 bases between them. Germline-derived CDR1 and CDR2 are SGHRS and YFSETQ. CDR3: CASSLAGEHNQPQHF. The CDR3 coding sequence is TGCGCCAGCAGCTTGGCCGGGGAGCACAATCAGCCCCAGCATTTT.

For the CDR3, the DNA is TGTGCCAGCAGTTCCGGGACAGTAACCGGGGAGCTGTTTTTT. Its protein product is CASSSGTVTGELFF. This chain uses TRBV6-5 with TRBJ2-2; 7 bases align to TRBD1. The CDR3 loop spans 14 amino acids. Trimming took 4 bases from V and 5 from J; bases not matched to a gene: 4. The germline CDR1 and CDR2 sequences are MNHEY and SVGAGI.

This clone was recorded once. This chain joins TRBV5-1 and TRBJ2-5; the match to TRBD1 covers 7 bases. Germline assignment: CDR1 SGHRS and CDR2 YFSETQ. With 5 bases clipped from V and 1 base from J, the junction kept 5 bases outside the gene matches. The CDR3 length is 14 residues. The CDR3 DNA follows: TGCGCCAGCAGACAGGGACAGCTCCAAGAGACCCAGTACTTC. Translation: CASRQGQLQETQYF. The full variable domain, rest sourced from reference TRBV5-1 and TRBJ2-5, is KAGVTQTPRYLIKTRGQQVTLSCSPISGHRSVSWYQQTPGQGLQFLFEYFSETQRNKGNFPGRFSGRQFSNSRSEMNVSTLELGDSALYLCASRQGQLQETQYFGPGTRLLVL.

This chain joins TRBV6-5 and TRBJ2-7; D gene unclear. Germline V gene sequence: CDR1 MNHEY, CDR2 SVGAGI. V shed 5 bases and J shed 3 bases, with 11 bases lying between them. This CDR3 has 13 amino acids. CDR3 DNA: TGTGCCAGCAGTCCTCCGGAGCGCTACGAGCAGTACTTC. Protein: CASSPPERYEQYF.

CDR3 residues: CAIKGTSGGSTDTQYF. The CDR3 nucleotides read TGTGCCATCAAAGGGACTAGCGGGGGGTCCACAGATACGCAGTATTTT. The J gene is TRBJ2-3, the V gene TRBV10-3; TRBD2 aligns across 15 bases. CDR1 is ENHRY and CDR2 is SYGVKD in the germline V gene. Trimming cost V 7 bases and J 2 bases; bases outside gene matches: 4. The CDR3 loop spans 16 amino acids.

The V and J genes are TRBV5-6 and TRBJ1-1, with TRBD1 matching 7 bases. The CDR3 consists of 14 residues. Looked up from germline, CDR1 is SGHDT and CDR2 is YYEEEE. The trim removed 2 bases at V and 4 bases at J, leaving 5 bases unmatched. The CDR3, as DNA: TGTGCCAGCAGCTTAGCAGGGGGTAGCACTGAAGCTTTCTTT. Protein: CASSLAGGSTEAFF.

The rearrangement links TRBV9 to TRBJ2-7; 7 bases agree with TRBD1. The CDR3 totals 14 residues. Germline CDR1 is SGDLS and CDR2 is YYNGEE. V was pared by 0 bases and J by 5 bases, with 5 bases of the junction left unmatched. The chain's CDR3 is CASSVERDSDEQYF. DNA for the CDR3: TGTGCCAGCAGCGTAGAAAGGGACAGTGACGAGCAGTACTTC.

The V and J genes are TRBV30 and TRBJ2-1; TRBD2 matches 10 bases. Germline CDR1 and CDR2: GTSNPN and SVGIG (reference sequence). The CDR3 has 19 residues. Trimming cost V 7 bases and J 0 bases; bases outside gene matches: 18. The CDR3 DNA is TGTGCCTCAACCAAGCGGGGGGGCCCAGGATTAAGCTCCTACAATGAGCAGTTCTTC. This sequence encodes CASTKRGGPGLSSYNEQFF.

The rearrangement joins TRBV9 to TRBJ1-2; a possible D gene is TRBD1 (5 bases). V lost 4 bases and J lost 8, with 15 bases in between. Germline V gives CDR1 SGDLS, CDR2 YYNGEE. The CDR3 is made up of 13 amino acids. The CDR3 reads CASSLQGRGGYTF. CDR3 nucleotide sequence: TGTGCCAGCAGCTTGCAGGGCCGTGGGGGCTACACCTTC.

This clone was seen only once. An end of the junction differs from the germline gene, which may be a read error. This chain connects TRBV7-7 to TRBJ2-1, with a weak D call TRBD2 (6 bases). This CDR3 spans 13 amino acids. The germline CDR1 and CDR2 sequences are SSHAT and FNYEAQ (reference sequence). The CDR3 coding sequence is TGTGCTAGCAGCCCAGTCGTGGCGGGGGAGCAGTTCTTC. Translation gives CASSPVVAGEQFF.

The V gene is TRBV6-5, the J gene TRBJ2-3; 7 positions agree with TRBD2. Germline CDR1 is MNHEY and CDR2 is SVGAGI. The trim removed 1 base at V and 6 bases at J, leaving 7 bases unmatched. CDR3 length equals 15 residues. DNA for the CDR3: TGTGCCAGCAGTTACTTGGGCGGGGGTTCGGATACGCAGTATTTT. The encoded protein is CASSYLGGGSDTQYF.